The sample holds a few counts of the clone carrying this T cell receptor beta chain. The data originate from a study of T cell repertoires in cytomegalovirus infection. This CDR3 is built from 16 residues. Per germline, CDR1 PRHDT and CDR2 FYEKMQ (reference sequence). The J segment lost 4 bases and the V segment lost 0 bases, leaving 2 bases of the junction unmatched. A single record per CDR3 protein comes from TCRdb applying MiXCR to the reads. The sample has 450,000 to 550,000 distinct CDR3 sequences; 16% are singletons. The chain carries TRBV13 and TRBJ1-4; TRBD1 agrees at 10 bases. This receptor was taken from a human donor in good health (CMV status not recorded). Some clones in this sample may be carry-over from other donors' samples. The sequencing sample was made of CD8+ T cells from PBMCs. The CDR3 DNA is TGTGCCAGCAGCTTAGGGCGGACAGGGGGTAATGAAAAACTGTTTTTT. Translating gives CASSLGRTGGNEKLFF.